These T cell receptor beta chains were read from a single sample in a study of blood T cell repertoires in COVID-19. Measured with immunoSEQ multiplex PCR; TCRdb has only the in-frame clones, and not every one. Counted here are under 250,000 clones, 70% to 90% occurring once; the ten biggest clones make up 0.65% to 0.85%. The sequenced sample consisted of peripheral blood. These receptor sequences come from a man aged 40-49 years with acute or convalescent COVID-19. Each CDR3 is given with its conserved first and last residue. The D gene is left open where the match is weak. Size tells how often a clone was seen (once, few, many) or the class of an expanded clone, and some rows leave it out.

d_call: TRBD2
j_call: TRBJ2-5
clone_size: NA
v_call: TRBV19
cdr3_aa: CASSIRLAGGQRMETQYF
cdr3_nt: TGTGCCAGTAGTATAAGACTAGCGGGAGGGCAAAGGATGGAGACCCAGTACTTC

d_call: TRBD2
j_call: TRBJ2-4
clone_size: NA
v_call: TRBV9
cdr3_aa: CASSGWASGNLNIQYF
cdr3_nt: TGTGCCAGCAGCGGATGGGCTAGCGGGAACTTAAACATTCAGTACTTC

d_call: NA
j_call: TRBJ2-3
clone_size: NA
v_call: TRBV7-2
cdr3_aa: CASSYTGPTTDTQYF
cdr3_nt: TGTGCCAGCAGCTATACAGGTCCTACTACAGATACGCAGTATTTT

d_call: NA
j_call: TRBJ2-7
clone_size: NA
v_call: TRBV10-3
cdr3_aa: CAISDSPGAGEQYF
cdr3_nt: TGTGCCATCAGTGACTCTCCAGGGGCGGGCGAGCAGTACTTC

d_call: TRBD2
j_call: TRBJ2-3
clone_size: NA
v_call: TRBV19
cdr3_aa: CASSSGLAGGWDTQYF
cdr3_nt: TGTGCCAGTAGTTCCGGACTAGCGGGAGGGTGGGATACGCAGTATTTT

d_call: NA
j_call: TRBJ1-4
clone_size: NA
v_call: TRBV30
cdr3_aa: CAWRAGANEKLFF
cdr3_nt: TGTGCCTGGAGGGCGGGGGCTAATGAAAAACTGTTTTTT

d_call: NA
j_call: TRBJ2-5
clone_size: NA
v_call: TRBV5-1
cdr3_aa: CASSLGDTSQETQYF
cdr3_nt: TGCGCCAGCAGCTTGGGGGACACGTCACAAGAGACCCAGTACTTC

d_call: TRBD1
j_call: TRBJ2-2
clone_size: NA
v_call: TRBV5-1
cdr3_aa: CASTQAPGQDYTGELFF
cdr3_nt: TGCGCCAGCACCCAAGCGCCGGGACAGGATTACACCGGGGAGCTGTTTTTT

d_call: NA
j_call: TRBJ2-3
clone_size: NA
v_call: TRBV10-3
cdr3_aa: CAISERAGGTDTQYF
cdr3_nt: TGTGCCATCAGTGAGAGGGCAGGGGGCACAGATACGCAGTATTTT

d_call: NA
j_call: TRBJ2-1
clone_size: NA
v_call: TRBV7-2
cdr3_aa: CASIESSYNEQFF
cdr3_nt: TGTGCCAGCATTGAGAGCTCCTACAATGAGCAGTTCTTC

d_call: TRBD1
j_call: TRBJ2-2
clone_size: NA
v_call: TRBV30
cdr3_aa: CAWRGQGNTGELFF
cdr3_nt: TGTGCCTGGAGGGGACAGGGAAACACCGGGGAGCTGTTTTTT

d_call: NA
j_call: TRBJ1-3
clone_size: NA
v_call: TRBV7-2
cdr3_aa: CASRDSRGGNTIYF
cdr3_nt: TGTGCCAGCCGCGACAGCCGCGGGGGGAACACCATATATTTT

d_call: TRBD2
j_call: TRBJ2-1
clone_size: NA
v_call: TRBV13
cdr3_aa: CASSPPIGGGAPWEQFF
cdr3_nt: TGTGCCAGCAGCCCCCCGATAGGCGGGGGGGCCCCGTGGGAGCAGTTCTTC

d_call: TRBD1
j_call: TRBJ1-2
clone_size: NA
v_call: TRBV6-5
cdr3_aa: CASSYGDRERIGGYTF
cdr3_nt: TGTGCCAGCAGTTACGGGGACAGGGAGAGAATAGGAGGCTACACCTTC

d_call: TRBD2
j_call: TRBJ2-1
clone_size: NA
v_call: TRBV18
cdr3_aa: CASSPTSSGTTGEQFF
cdr3_nt: TGTGCCAGCTCACCAACTTCTAGCGGGACTACGGGTGAGCAGTTCTTC

d_call: NA
j_call: TRBJ1-2
clone_size: few
v_call: TRBV6-4
cdr3_aa: CASSQVPNYGYTF
cdr3_nt: TGTGCCAGCAGTCAGGTCCCCAACTATGGCTACACCTTC

d_call: TRBD1
j_call: TRBJ2-7
clone_size: NA
v_call: TRBV30
cdr3_aa: CAWSPRAGTGTYEQYF
cdr3_nt: TGTGCCTGGAGTCCGCGGGCCGGGACAGGGACCTACGAGCAGTACTTC

d_call: NA
j_call: TRBJ2-2
clone_size: NA
v_call: TRBV19
cdr3_aa: CASSHGRGFPGELFF
cdr3_nt: TGTGCCAGTAGTCACGGTAGAGGGTTTCCCGGGGAGCTGTTTTTT

d_call: TRBD2
j_call: TRBJ2-4
clone_size: once
v_call: TRBV28
cdr3_aa: CASSLHSGGAKNIQYF
cdr3_nt: TGTGCCAGCAGTTTACATAGCGGGGGCGCCAAAAACATTCAGTACTTC

d_call: NA
j_call: TRBJ1-6
clone_size: NA
v_call: TRBV6-1
cdr3_aa: CASSELRDSPLHF
cdr3_nt: TGTGCCAGCAGTGAACTCAGGGATTCACCCCTCCACTTT

d_call: NA
j_call: TRBJ2-5
clone_size: NA
v_call: TRBV21-1
cdr3_aa: CTSTRETQYF
cdr3_nt: TGTACCAGCACTCGAGAGACCCAGTACTTC

d_call: NA
j_call: TRBJ2-3
clone_size: few
v_call: TRBV11-3
cdr3_aa: CASSRAGTHSTDTQYF
cdr3_nt: TGTGCCAGCAGCCGTGCCGGGACACATAGCACAGATACGCAGTATTTT

d_call: TRBD2
j_call: TRBJ2-1
clone_size: few
v_call: TRBV2
cdr3_aa: CASLDTGTSGGARDNEQFF
cdr3_nt: TGTGCCAGCTTGGATACCGGGACTAGCGGGGGGGCAAGGGACAATGAGCAGTTCTTC

d_call: TRBD1
j_call: TRBJ1-4
clone_size: once
v_call: TRBV11-2
cdr3_aa: CASSSLGQGGEKLFF
cdr3_nt: TGTGCCAGCAGCTCGCTGGGACAGGGGGGCGAAAAACTGTTTTTT

d_call: TRBD1
j_call: TRBJ2-7
clone_size: NA
v_call: TRBV18
cdr3_aa: CASSPRDRGSYEQYF
cdr3_nt: TGTGCCAGCTCACCACGGGACAGGGGGTCCTACGAGCAGTACTTC

d_call: NA
j_call: TRBJ2-6
clone_size: NA
v_call: TRBV30
cdr3_aa: CAWSIGQANVLTF
cdr3_nt: TGTGCCTGGAGTATAGGACAGGCCAACGTCCTGACTTTC

d_call: TRBD2
j_call: TRBJ2-5
clone_size: NA
v_call: TRBV6-4
cdr3_aa: CASSPPSGGYGETQYF
cdr3_nt: TGTGCCAGCAGTCCACCTAGCGGGGGGTACGGAGAGACCCAGTACTTC

d_call: NA
j_call: TRBJ1-5
clone_size: NA
v_call: TRBV18
cdr3_aa: CASSRLDGGGRNQPQHF
cdr3_nt: TGTGCCAGCTCACGCTTAGACGGAGGTGGCCGCAATCAGCCCCAGCATTTT

d_call: TRBD2
j_call: TRBJ2-3
clone_size: once
v_call: TRBV2
cdr3_aa: CASFGGEVTDTQYF
cdr3_nt: TGTGCCAGCTTCGGGGGGGAAGTAACAGATACGCAGTATTTT

d_call: NA
j_call: TRBJ1-5
clone_size: NA
v_call: TRBV30
cdr3_aa: CAWNEGNQPQHF
cdr3_nt: TGTGCCTGGAATGAGGGCAATCAGCCCCAGCATTTT

d_call: TRBD1
j_call: TRBJ1-1
clone_size: NA
v_call: TRBV6-5
cdr3_aa: CASTQGTGNTEAFF
cdr3_nt: TGTGCCAGCACCCAGGGGACAGGGAACACTGAAGCTTTCTTT

d_call: NA
j_call: TRBJ1-6
clone_size: NA
v_call: TRBV14
cdr3_aa: CASSQQDVVQQTNSPLHF
cdr3_nt: TGTGCCAGCAGCCAACAAGACGTCGTACAGCAAACTAATTCACCCCTCCACTTT

d_call: TRBD2
j_call: TRBJ2-7
clone_size: NA
v_call: TRBV7-2
cdr3_aa: CASSLAALAGANEQYF
cdr3_nt: TGTGCCAGCAGCTTAGCGGCTCTAGCGGGAGCGAACGAGCAGTACTTC

d_call: NA
j_call: TRBJ2-1
clone_size: NA
v_call: TRBV2
cdr3_aa: CASMEGSYNEQFF
cdr3_nt: TGTGCCAGCATGGAGGGCTCCTACAATGAGCAGTTCTTC

d_call: NA
j_call: TRBJ1-5
clone_size: NA
v_call: TRBV19
cdr3_aa: CASSIVLSYSNQPQHF
cdr3_nt: TGTGCCAGTAGTATAGTTTTGAGCTATAGCAATCAGCCCCAGCATTTT

d_call: TRBD2
j_call: TRBJ2-7
clone_size: NA
v_call: TRBV18
cdr3_aa: CASSPPGGAFYEQYF
cdr3_nt: TGTGCCAGCTCACCTCCCGGGGGGGCCTTTTACGAGCAGTACTTC

d_call: NA
j_call: TRBJ1-6
clone_size: NA
v_call: TRBV2
cdr3_aa: CASRAVVGLGSPLHF
cdr3_nt: TGTGCCAGCAGGGCGGTTGTTGGATTAGGTTCACCCCTCCACTTT

d_call: TRBD2
j_call: TRBJ2-5
clone_size: NA
v_call: TRBV11-2
cdr3_aa: CASSPIAGWRETQYF
cdr3_nt: TGTGCCAGCAGCCCTATAGCGGGCTGGAGGGAGACCCAGTACTTC

d_call: NA
j_call: TRBJ1-1
clone_size: NA
v_call: TRBV18
cdr3_aa: CASSPYNQGTGTEAFF
cdr3_nt: TGTGCCAGCTCCCCCTATAATCAGGGGACGGGGACTGAAGCTTTCTTT

d_call: NA
j_call: TRBJ2-7
clone_size: NA
v_call: TRBV27
cdr3_aa: CASSRLDRTYEQYF
cdr3_nt: TGTGCCAGCAGCCGCCTCGACAGGACGTACGAGCAGTACTTC

d_call: TRBD1
j_call: TRBJ1-1
clone_size: NA
v_call: TRBV18
cdr3_aa: CASSPQTPQQGAGTEAFF
cdr3_nt: TGTGCCAGCTCACCCCAAACGCCTCAACAGGGGGCGGGCACTGAAGCTTTCTTT

d_call: NA
j_call: TRBJ2-7
clone_size: NA
v_call: TRBV6-5
cdr3_aa: CASTMMGHYEQYF
cdr3_nt: TGTGCCAGCACCATGATGGGGCACTACGAGCAGTACTTC